The 24 T cell receptor beta chains below were found in one sample sequenced in a study of cytomegalovirus exposure and HLA in healthy donors. Researchers ran the PCR with 60 Vbeta and 13 Jbeta primers. Libraries were prepared by immunoSEQ multiplex PCR; TCRdb keeps only in-frame clonotypes and omits some of them. The table shows around 150,000 clones, with roughly 62% occurring only once. The sample was PBMCs. The receptors stem from a male donor in good health and CMV-seronegative.

The rearrangement joins TRBV4-3 to TRBJ2-1; 8 bases are a match to TRBD2. CDR1 is LGHNA, CDR2 YSLEER, per germline. The trim removed 1 base at V and 9 bases at J, leaving 14 bases unmatched. The CDR3 runs to 17 residues. Here the CDR3 reads CASSQGTAGGYIGEQFF. The CDR3 DNA reads as TGCGCCAGCAGCCAAGGGACTGCGGGGGGCTATATAGGTGAGCAGTTCTTC.

The chain recombines TRBV7-8 with TRBJ1-6; the D is unclear. The V gene lost 6 bases and the J gene lost 4 bases, with 13 bases spanning the gap. The CDR3 runs 15 residues. The germline V gene encodes CDR1 SGHVS and CDR2 FQNEAQ. The CDR3 nucleotides are TGTGCCAGCAGTTCACCGGTGATGTATAATTCACCCCTCCACTTT. Translation gives CASSSPVMYNSPLHF.

The chain is built from TRBV5-6 and TRBJ2-1; 9 bases are shared with TRBD2. There are 16 residues in the CDR3. Germline assignment: CDR1 SGHDT and CDR2 YYEEEE. V was pared by 2 bases and J by 0 bases, with 3 bases of the junction left unmatched. As DNA, the CDR3 is TGTGCCAGCAGCTTAGCGGGGGGACTCTCCTACAATGAGCAGTTCTTC. Protein: CASSLAGGLSYNEQFF.

The J gene is TRBJ1-1, the V gene TRBV6-5, with a possible D match to TRBD1 (5 bases). V was shortened by 7 bases and J by 1 base, with 13 bases between the two germline ends. This CDR3 is 14 amino acids long. Germline CDR1 reads MNHEY; CDR2 reads SVGAGI. This chain's CDR3 is CASTPGPPNTEAFF. DNA of the CDR3: TGTGCCAGCACCCCAGGGCCACCGAACACTGAAGCTTTCTTT.

The chain is built from TRBV7-9 and TRBJ2-2; 7 bases are shared with TRBD1. Germline CDR1 and CDR2: SEHNR and FQNEAQ (reference sequence). The V and J ends lost 2 bases and 6 bases, in that order; junction bases with no gene match: 9. The CDR3 sequence is 16 residues long. The CDR3 coding sequence is TGTGCCAGCAGCTTACTTCGGCAGGGGGTATCCGGGGAGCTGTTTTTT. It yields the protein CASSLLRQGVSGELFF. The variable domain in full, completed from reference TRBV7-9 and TRBJ2-2, reads DTGVSQNPRHKITKRGQNVTFRCDPISEHNRLYWYRQTLGQGPEFLTYFQNEAQLEKSRLLSDRFSAERPKGSFSTLEIQRTEQGDSAMYLCASSLLRQGVSGELFFGEGSRLTVL.

The chain combines TRBV19 with TRBJ2-5; 11 nucleotides match TRBD2. Trimming cost V 3 bases and J 4 bases; bases outside gene matches: 7. Germline V lookup: CDR1 LNHDA, CDR2 SQIVND (reference sequence). The CDR3 is made up of 16 amino acids. CDR3 coding DNA: TGTGCCAGTAGTATTCGACTAGCGGGGAGGTCAGAGACCCAGTACTTC. Translated, it gives CASSIRLAGRSETQYF.

The genes are TRBV5-8 and TRBJ1-5; D is possibly TRBD1 (5 bases). Trimming stripped 4 bases from V and 9 bases from J, with 11 bases between. Germline CDR1 is SGHTS and CDR2 is YDEGEE. This CDR3 spans 12 amino acids. Here the CDR3 reads CASSPRGRPQHF. CDR3 DNA: TGTGCCAGCAGCCCTAGGGGTCGGCCCCAGCATTTT.

The rearrangement uses TRBV7-2 and TRBJ1-3; a weak D match, TRBD1 (6 bases). Trimming stripped 5 bases from V and 6 bases from J, with 26 bases between. The germline V gene encodes CDR1 SGHTA and CDR2 FQGNSA. This CDR3 is 18 amino acids long. CDR3 DNA: TGTGCCAGCAGCCCCCCTATAGCCCACAGGGATTTTTCAAACACCATATATTTT. Translation gives CASSPPIAHRDFSNTIYF.

V gene TRBV6-6 combines with J gene TRBJ1-1; D is unresolved. Germline CDR1 MNHNY, CDR2 SVGAGI (reference sequence). The CDR3 totals 14 residues. The germline V and J ends were trimmed by 0 bases and 1 base, with 6 bases remaining between them. The CDR3 reads CASSYSTANTEAFF. CDR3 sequence (DNA): TGTGCCAGCAGTTACTCAACAGCGAACACTGAAGCTTTCTTT.

The chain carries TRBV2 and TRBJ2-1; D may be TRBD1 (5 bases). The CDR3 spans 15 residues. The V gene lost 3 bases and the J gene lost 0 bases, with 9 bases spanning the gap. Germline lookup yields CDR1 SNHLY and CDR2 FYNNEI. The CDR3 DNA follows: TGTGCCAGCAGTGACCAGGGAAGCTCCTACAATGAGCAGTTCTTC. It translates to CASSDQGSSYNEQFF. Full variable domain (outside the CDR3, taken from reference TRBV2 and TRBJ2-1): EPEVTQTPSHQVTQMGQEVILRCVPISNHLYFYWYRQILGQKVEFLVSFYNNEISEKSEIFDDQFSVERPDGSNFTLKIRSTKLEDSAMYFCASSDQGSSYNEQFFGPGTRLTVL.

This clone appeared a few times. DNA for the CDR3: TGTGCCTGGGACGCCGACGGACAGGGGGCCGGTGGCTACACCTTC. It translates to CAWDADGQGAGGYTF. J is TRBJ1-2 and V is TRBV30; TRBD1 matches 11 bases. CDR1 and CDR2 (germline): GTSNPN, SVGIG (reference sequence). Germline trimming cut 5 bases from V and 7 bases from J; bases unmatched to any gene: 12. This CDR3 has 15 amino acids.

The chain joins TRBV5-6 to TRBJ1-1; the match to TRBD1 covers 7 bases. The CDR3 contains 13 residues. J was trimmed by 6 bases and V by 2 bases; bases with no gene match: 4. The germline CDR1 and CDR2 sequences are SGHDT and YYEEEE. This CDR3 reads CASSFSQGAEAFF. Written as DNA, the CDR3 is TGTGCCAGCAGCTTTTCCCAGGGGGCTGAAGCTTTCTTT.

This clone was detected a few times. CDR3 protein: CASSLRQGINSPLHF. The DNA of the CDR3 is TGTGCCAGCAGCTTAAGGCAGGGGATTAATTCACCCCTCCACTTT. V and J are TRBV7-9 and TRBJ1-6; D might be TRBD1 (6 bases). The CDR3 sequence is 15 residues long. Germline assignment: CDR1 SEHNR and CDR2 FQNEAQ (reference sequence). Trimming took off 2 bases at V and 6 bases at J, with 11 bases between the two ends.

This chain uses TRBV6-5 with TRBJ1-4; 10 nucleotides line up with TRBD1. The germline V gene encodes CDR1 MNHEY and CDR2 SVGAGI. The CDR3 sequence is 14 residues long. V lost 4 bases to trimming and J lost 7 bases; unmatched junction nucleotides: 3. The CDR3 DNA reads as TGTGCCAGCAGTTCAGGACAGGGGGGTGAAAAACTGTTTTTT. It encodes CASSSGQGGEKLFF.

J is TRBJ2-6 and V is TRBV18; TRBD1 is a possible D gene (5 bases). Per the germline V gene, CDR1 is KGHSH and CDR2 is LQKENI. CDR3 length: 15 residues. Deletions cut 8 bases from V and 0 bases from J, with 11 bases between. This CDR3 is CASQGAGSGANVLTF. In nucleotides, the CDR3 is TGTGCCAGCCAAGGGGCTGGCTCTGGGGCCAACGTCCTGACTTTC. The variable domain in full, completed from reference TRBV18 and TRBJ2-6, reads NAGVMQNPRHLVRRRGQEARLRCSPMKGHSHVYWYRQLPEEGLKFMVYLQKENIIDESGMPKERFSAEFPKEGPSILRIQQVVRGDSAAYFCASQGAGSGANVLTFGAGSRLTVL.

This CDR3 reads CASMGFGGQPQHF. Written as DNA, the CDR3 is TGTGCCAGCATGGGTTTTGGAGGTCAGCCCCAGCATTTT. The rearrangement uses TRBV6-5 and TRBJ1-5; D is uncertain. There are 13 residues in the CDR3. Germline V lookup: CDR1 MNHEY, CDR2 SVGAGI. Trimming shortened V by 7 bases and J by 6 bases, and 13 bases separated the two germline ends.

The CDR3 region is CASSFGGADQPQHF. CDR3 nucleotide sequence: TGTGCCAGCAGCTTCGGGGGGGCTGATCAGCCCCAGCATTTT. The rearrangement links TRBV7-2 to TRBJ1-5; weak D call: TRBD1 (6 bases). V dropped 3 bases and J dropped 5 bases, with 11 bases sitting between them. This CDR3 comprises 14 residues. Germline loops: CDR1 SGHTA, CDR2 FQGNSA.

Turning to this clone: Other DNA sequences within the sample encode an identical CDR3. The J gene is TRBJ1-5, the V gene TRBV4-2; possible D gene TRBD1, 5 bases. This CDR3 contains 18 residues. Germline lookup yields CDR1 LGHNA and CDR2 YNFKEQ. V was shortened by 0 bases and J by 4 bases, with 19 bases between the two germline ends. CDR3 protein: CASSQDRGGAGGNQPQHF. CDR3 in DNA: TGTGCCAGCAGCCAAGATCGGGGAGGGGCGGGAGGTAATCAGCCCCAGCATTTT.

In this sample, this clone turned up a few times. The CDR3 DNA is TGCGCCAGCAGCCAAGATCAGTCGACAGGGAACGAGCAGTACTTC. Translation: CASSQDQSTGNEQYF. This sequence joins TRBV4-3 and TRBJ2-7, with 7 bases identical to TRBD1. This CDR3 comprises 15 residues. Germline trimming cut 0 bases from V and 5 bases from J; bases unmatched to any gene: 7. CDR1 LGHNA and CDR2 YSLEER come from the germline V gene.

The chain is built from TRBV9 and TRBJ2-5, with a weak D call TRBD1 (5 bases). CDR1 is SGDLS and CDR2 is YYNGEE in the germline V gene. The CDR3 has 14 residues. V shed 0 bases and J shed 7 bases, with 13 bases lying between them. As DNA, the CDR3 is TGTGCCAGCAGCGTAGAACTTTCTGGGGCGACCCAGTACTTC. As protein: CASSVELSGATQYF.

This chain connects TRBV11-2 to TRBJ2-7; TRBD1 might be the D (5 bases). Trimming removed 1 base at V and 0 bases at J, with 10 bases between. The CDR3 spans 15 residues. Germline assignment: CDR1 SGHAT and CDR2 FQNNGV. The DNA for the CDR3 is TGTGCCAGCAGCTTAGTGTGGGGCCACTCCTACGAGCAGTACTTC. Translated: CASSLVWGHSYEQYF.

V and J are TRBV2 and TRBJ1-5, with D tentatively TRBD1 (5 bases). Germline V CDR1 and CDR2: SNHLY, FYNNEI. The CDR3 is made up of 13 amino acids. V lost 4 bases to trimming and J lost 11 bases, with 15 bases between them. The CDR3 DNA is TGTGCCAGCAGTGTGGGGGGGGGAAGGTCCCAGCATTTT. This codes for CASSVGGGRSQHF.

This chain links TRBV29-1 with TRBJ2-1; 7 bases agree with TRBD1. Unmatched junction bases numbered 10, after V lost 4 bases and J lost 4 bases. CDR1 is SQVTM, CDR2 ANQGSEA, per germline. CDR3 length: 15 residues. The CDR3 region has the DNA TGCAGCGTTGCCAGGGGGTCCCTCGATTACAATGAGCAGTTCTTC. Translating it yields CSVARGSLDYNEQFF.

V usage is TRBV30 and J usage is TRBJ1-4; 8 bases line up with TRBD1. The CDR3 sequence is 13 residues long. Germline lookup yields CDR1 GTSNPN and CDR2 SVGIG (reference sequence). V gave up 2 bases and J gave up 8 bases; unmatched junction bases: 4. CDR3 amino acids: CAWSLTGAEKLFF. CDR3 in DNA: TGTGCCTGGAGTTTGACAGGGGCCGAAAAACTGTTTTTT.